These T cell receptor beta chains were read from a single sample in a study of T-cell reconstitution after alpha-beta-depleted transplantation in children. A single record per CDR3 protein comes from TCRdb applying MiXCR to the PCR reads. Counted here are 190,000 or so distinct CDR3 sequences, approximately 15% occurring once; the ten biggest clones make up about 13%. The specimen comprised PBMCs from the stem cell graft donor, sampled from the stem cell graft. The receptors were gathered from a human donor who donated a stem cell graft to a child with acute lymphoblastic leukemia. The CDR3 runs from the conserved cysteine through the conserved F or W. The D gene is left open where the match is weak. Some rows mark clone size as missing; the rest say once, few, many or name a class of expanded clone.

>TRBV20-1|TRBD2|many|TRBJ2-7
CSASSGRGYEQYF
TGCAGTGCGTCTAGCGGGAGGGGCTACGAGCAGTACTTC
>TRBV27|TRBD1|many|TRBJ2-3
CASSTRTGEGRADTQYF
TGTGCCAGCAGTACGCGGACAGGGGAGGGTCGCGCAGATACGCAGTATTTT
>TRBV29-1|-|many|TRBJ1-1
CSVQPDGDTEAFF
TGCAGCGTTCAGCCGGACGGAGACACTGAAGCTTTCTTT
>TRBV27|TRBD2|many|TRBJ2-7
CASSFLPSGRTEQYF
TGTGCCAGCAGTTTTTTGCCTAGCGGGAGGACCGAGCAGTACTTC
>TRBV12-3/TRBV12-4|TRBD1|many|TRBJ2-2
CASRRQGAFGELFF
TGTGCCAGCAGAAGACAGGGGGCCTTCGGGGAGCTGTTTTTT
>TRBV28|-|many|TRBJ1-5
CASMTGYNQPQHF
TGTGCCAGCATGACGGGATACAATCAGCCCCAGCATTTT
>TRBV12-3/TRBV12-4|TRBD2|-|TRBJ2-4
CASSLARLAGPAGGKNIQYF
TGTGCCAGCAGTTTAGCCCGACTAGCGGGACCTGCCGGGGGCAAAAACATTCAGTACTTC
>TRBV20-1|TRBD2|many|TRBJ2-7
CSASSIAGGRNYEQYF
TGCAGTGCTTCTAGCATAGCGGGAGGTAGGAACTACGAGCAGTACTTC
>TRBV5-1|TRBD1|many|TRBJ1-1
CASSFTGDTEAFF
TGCGCCAGCAGCTTCACAGGGGACACTGAAGCTTTCTTT
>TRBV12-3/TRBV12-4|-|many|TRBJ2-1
CASRRQGEQFF
TGTGCCAGCAGACGCCAGGGGGAGCAGTTCTTC
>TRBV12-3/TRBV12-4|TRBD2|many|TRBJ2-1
CASRQREANEQFF
TGTGCCAGCAGGCAGCGGGAGGCGAATGAGCAGTTCTTC
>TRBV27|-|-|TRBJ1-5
CASSLFRNQPQHF
TGTGCCAGCAGTTTATTTCGCAATCAGCCCCAGCATTTT
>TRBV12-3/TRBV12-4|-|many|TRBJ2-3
CASASYAGGTDTQYF
TGTGCCAGCGCCTCCTACGCCGGAGGCACAGATACGCAGTATTTT
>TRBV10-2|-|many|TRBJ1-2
CASSATGEGYTF
TGCGCCAGCAGTGCGACAGGCGAAGGCTACACCTTC
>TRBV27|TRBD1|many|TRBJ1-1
CASKGQGRSEAFF
TGTGCCAGCAAGGGACAGGGAAGGTCTGAAGCTTTCTTT
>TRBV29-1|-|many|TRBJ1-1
CSVRQTLNTEAFF
TGCAGCGTCAGACAGACGCTGAACACTGAAGCTTTCTTT
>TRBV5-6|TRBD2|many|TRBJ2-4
CASSFNPTSGRIAKNIQYF
TGTGCCAGCAGCTTCAATCCGACTAGCGGGAGGATAGCCAAAAACATTCAGTACTTC
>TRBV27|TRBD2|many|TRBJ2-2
CASSFSSLLAGQGGELFF
TGTGCCAGCAGTTTCTCATCGTTACTAGCGGGACAAGGCGGGGAGCTGTTTTTT
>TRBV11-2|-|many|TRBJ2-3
CASSPSLEGSTDTQYF
TGTGCCAGCAGCCCAAGTTTGGAGGGGAGCACAGATACGCAGTATTTT
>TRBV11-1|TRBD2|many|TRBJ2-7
CASSLFGGRYEQYF
TGTGCCAGCAGCCTATTTGGCGGGAGGTACGAGCAGTACTTC
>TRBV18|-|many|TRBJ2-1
CASSPPGRSYNEQFF
TGTGCCAGCTCACCACCGGGTAGGTCCTACAATGAGCAGTTCTTC
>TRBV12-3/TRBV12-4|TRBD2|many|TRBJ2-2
CASSPAGVNTGELFF
TGTGCCAGCAGTCCCGCGGGAGTGAACACCGGGGAGCTGTTTTTT
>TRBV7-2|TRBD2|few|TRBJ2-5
CASSGRTRETQYF
TGTGCCAGCAGCGGCCGGACTAGGGAGACCCAGTACTTC
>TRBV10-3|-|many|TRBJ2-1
CAIRGPGQGRSYNEQFF
TGTGCCATCCGAGGGCCGGGGCAGGGAAGGTCCTACAATGAGCAGTTCTTC
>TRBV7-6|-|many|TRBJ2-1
CASSPLQPQGTYNEQFF
TGTGCCAGCAGCCCACTTCAGCCGCAGGGGACCTACAATGAGCAGTTCTTC
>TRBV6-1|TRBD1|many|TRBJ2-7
CASSLSGTGKYEQYF
TGTGCCAGCAGTCTCAGTGGGACAGGGAAGTACGAGCAGTACTTC
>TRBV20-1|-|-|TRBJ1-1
CSDQATNTEAFF
TGCAGTGATCAGGCTACGAACACTGAAGCTTTCTTT
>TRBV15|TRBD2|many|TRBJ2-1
CATPLLGTSDNNEQFF
TGTGCCACGCCCTTGCTCGGGACTAGCGACAACAATGAGCAGTTCTTC
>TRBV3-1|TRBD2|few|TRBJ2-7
CASSPGLADRRGYF
TGTGCCAGCAGCCCGGGACTAGCGGACCGACGGGGGTACTTC
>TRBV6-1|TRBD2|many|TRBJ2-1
CASSPTSGRLGNEQFF
TGTGCCAGCAGCCCTACCAGCGGGAGGCTTGGGAATGAGCAGTTCTTC
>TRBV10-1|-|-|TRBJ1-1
CVSRQSFNTEAFF
TGCGTCAGCAGACAGAGTTTCAACACTGAAGCTTTCTTT
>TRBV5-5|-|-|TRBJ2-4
CASSSLEGTKNIQYF
TGTGCCAGCAGCTCCTTGGAGGGAACCAAAAACATTCAGTACTTC
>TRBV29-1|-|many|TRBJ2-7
CSVEGGGYYEQYF
TGCAGCGTTGAAGGTGGGGGATACTACGAGCAGTACTTC
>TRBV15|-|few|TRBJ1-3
CATSRDSSGNTIYF
TGTGCCACCAGCAGGGACAGCTCTGGAAACACCATATATTTT
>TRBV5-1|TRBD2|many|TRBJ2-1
CASSLRAGDPNEQFF
TGCGCCAGCAGCTTGCGGGCGGGAGACCCCAATGAGCAGTTCTTC
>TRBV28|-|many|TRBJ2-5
CASSLGNPKTQYF
TGTGCCAGCAGTTTAGGGAATCCCAAGACCCAGTACTTC